The 7 T cell receptor beta chains below all came from one sample that was sequenced in a study of blood T cell repertoires in COVID-19. Only in-frame clones appear in the TCRdb table, and some are missing; sequencing was by immunoSEQ multiplex PCR. Here the sample spans roughly 90,000 clones, approximately 82% being singletons. Input material: peripheral blood. Receptors originate from a woman in her seventies with acute or convalescent COVID-19.

This clone was seen only once. V gene TRBV11-2 combines with J gene TRBJ2-7; D not resolved. There are 13 residues in the CDR3. Trimming took off 5 bases at V and 0 bases at J, with 8 bases between the two ends. Germline lookup yields CDR1 SGHAT and CDR2 FQNNGV. CDR3 nucleotide sequence: TGTGCCAGCAGCCATCACAGCTCCTACGAGCAGTACTTC. The encoded protein is CASSHHSSYEQYF.

V is TRBV7-9 and J is TRBJ2-1, with a possible D match to TRBD2 (6 bases). Germline V gene sequence: CDR1 SEHNR, CDR2 FQNEAQ (reference sequence). The length of the CDR3 is 13 residues. The V end was cut by 2 bases, the J end by 11 bases, with 13 bases between. CDR3 amino acids: CASSLQHGGQQFF. The CDR3 DNA follows: TGTGCCAGCAGCTTACAACACGGGGGACAGCAGTTCTTC.

The chain uses TRBV28 and TRBJ2-7; D is perhaps TRBD1 (5 bases). CDR3 length: 16 residues. CDR1 and CDR2 (germline): MDHEN, SYDVKM. Trimming pared 5 bases from V and 8 bases from J, leaving 25 bases between. The CDR3, as DNA: TGTGCCAGCAGTCATATTCCAACTAAGGACAACCTCAAGCAGTACTTC. Its translation: CASSHIPTKDNLKQYF.

V usage is TRBV7-2 and J usage is TRBJ1-1; 9 bases align to TRBD1. Germline-derived CDR1 and CDR2 are SGHTA and FQGNSA. V lost 5 bases to trimming and J lost 0 bases; unmatched junction nucleotides: 7. This CDR3 is built from 16 residues. The CDR3 DNA sequence: TGTGCCAGCAGCCCGGGACAGGGAAAAATGAACACTGAAGCTTTCTTT. Amino acid sequence: CASSPGQGKMNTEAFF.

CDR3 nucleotide sequence: TGTGCCAGCAGCTTTGCCTCAGGAGGATATGGCTACACCTTC. As protein: CASSFASGGYGYTF. This chain joins TRBV7-6 and TRBJ1-2; D call uncertain. Per germline, CDR1 SGHVS and CDR2 FNYEAQ. This CDR3 region has 14 residues. V lost 3 bases to trimming and J lost 5 bases, with 13 bases between them.

The chain carries TRBV19 and TRBJ1-4, with 11 bases fitting TRBD1. Germline loops: CDR1 LNHDA, CDR2 SQIVND (reference sequence). CDR3 size: 15 residues. The V segment lost 6 bases and the J segment 2 bases; nucleotides outside the gene matches: 2. The CDR3 protein is CASRDRGRTNEKLFF. CDR3 in DNA: TGTGCCAGTAGGGACAGGGGGCGGACTAATGAAAAACTGTTTTTT. Supplemented by reference TRBV19 and TRBJ1-4, the full variable domain reads DGGITQSPKYLFRKEGQNVTLSCEQNLNHDAMYWYRQDPGQGLRLIYYSQIVNDFQKGDIAEGYSVSREKKESFPLTVTSAQKNPTAFYLCASRDRGRTNEKLFFGSGTQLSVL.

The chain couples TRBV19 to TRBJ2-3; 8 positions match TRBD1. The CDR3 totals 14 residues. V lost 3 bases to trimming and J lost 4 bases; unmatched junction nucleotides: 3. Germline V gene sequence: CDR1 LNHDA, CDR2 SQIVND (reference sequence). The CDR3 DNA follows: TGTGCCAGTAGTATCAGGGGGCTCTCAGATACGCAGTATTTT. Protein product: CASSIRGLSDTQYF.